The rows below give T cell receptor beta chains drawn from one sample of a study of identifying expanded T cells in peripheral blood. Profiling relied on immunoSEQ multiplex PCR, and the TCRdb table lists in-frame clones only, not all of them. The data show about 80,000 clones, 88% seen once. Sample: blood. All receptors come from a person aged 18 to 70 in good health. CDR3s include the opening cysteine and the closing phenylalanine or tryptophan. Each record gives: D gene, V gene, J gene, clone size, CDR3 DNA, CDR3 protein. D genes are given only for firm matches. Rows may omit the clone size; those that give it use once, few, many or a size class.

d_call: TRBD1; v_call: TRBV29-1; j_call: TRBJ1-2; clone_size: .; cdr3_nt: TGCAGCGTTGAGTGGTCAGGGGGCGAAAATGGCTACACCTTC; cdr3_aa: CSVEWSGGENGYTF
d_call: TRBD1; v_call: TRBV19; j_call: TRBJ1-1; clone_size: .; cdr3_nt: TGTGCCAGTAGTACCGGATTTACAGGGGGCACTGAAGCTTTCTTT; cdr3_aa: CASSTGFTGGTEAFF
d_call: TRBD2; v_call: TRBV7-8; j_call: TRBJ2-1; clone_size: .; cdr3_nt: TGTGCCAGCAGCTTCCTAGCGGGTGACAATGAGCAGTTCTTC; cdr3_aa: CASSFLAGDNEQFF
d_call: .; v_call: TRBV7-9; j_call: TRBJ1-5; clone_size: .; cdr3_nt: TGTGCCAGCAGCCAAGACAGCCATCAGCCCCAGCATTTT; cdr3_aa: CASSQDSHQPQHF
d_call: TRBD1; v_call: TRBV6-5; j_call: TRBJ1-6; clone_size: .; cdr3_nt: TGTGCCAGCAGTCCCCGGACAGGAGGGCCACCCCTCCACTTT; cdr3_aa: CASSPRTGGPPLHF
d_call: TRBD1; v_call: TRBV4-3; j_call: TRBJ1-2; clone_size: .; cdr3_nt: TGCGCCAGCCGTCAGTCCGGACAGGAGAGCTATGGCTACACCTTC; cdr3_aa: CASRQSGQESYGYTF
d_call: TRBD2; v_call: TRBV6-1; j_call: TRBJ2-3; clone_size: .; cdr3_nt: TGTGCCAGCAGTGTACTAGCGGGGGGGCCTCGCGGCACAGATACGCAGTATTTT; cdr3_aa: CASSVLAGGPRGTDTQYF
d_call: TRBD1; v_call: TRBV19; j_call: TRBJ2-7; clone_size: .; cdr3_nt: TGTGCCAGTCGCCGGGACAGGGACGGGGACTACGAGCAGTACTTC; cdr3_aa: CASRRDRDGDYEQYF
d_call: .; v_call: TRBV30; j_call: TRBJ1-6; clone_size: .; cdr3_nt: TGTGCCTGGAGGGTTACCTATAATTCACCCCTCCACTTT; cdr3_aa: CAWRVTYNSPLHF
d_call: .; v_call: TRBV6-5; j_call: TRBJ1-6; clone_size: .; cdr3_nt: TGTGCCAGCAGTTACTCGACAGAGAGCTTTAATTCACCCCTCCACTTT; cdr3_aa: CASSYSTESFNSPLHF
d_call: TRBD1; v_call: TRBV11-2; j_call: TRBJ1-6; clone_size: few; cdr3_nt: TGTGCCAGCAGCTTAGCAGTAGGGACAGGGGTTTCACCCCTCCACTTT; cdr3_aa: CASSLAVGTGVSPLHF
d_call: .; v_call: TRBV5-6; j_call: TRBJ1-6; clone_size: .; cdr3_nt: TGTGCCAGCAGCCCCGGGGGGATTGCCTCCTATAATTCACCCCTCCACTTT; cdr3_aa: CASSPGGIASYNSPLHF
d_call: .; v_call: TRBV14; j_call: TRBJ2-2; clone_size: .; cdr3_nt: TGTGCCAGCAGCCAAGGGACGGGAACCGGGGAGCTGTTTTTT; cdr3_aa: CASSQGTGTGELFF
d_call: TRBD1; v_call: TRBV28; j_call: TRBJ1-2; clone_size: .; cdr3_nt: TGTGCCAGCAGAAAACCTGGGACAGGCTTTAACTATGGCTACACCTTC; cdr3_aa: CASRKPGTGFNYGYTF
d_call: TRBD1; v_call: TRBV7-2; j_call: TRBJ1-3; clone_size: .; cdr3_nt: TGTGCCAGCAGCTTATATTCAGGGGGAGGCTCTGGAAACACCATATATTTT; cdr3_aa: CASSLYSGGGSGNTIYF
d_call: .; v_call: TRBV5-1; j_call: TRBJ1-1; clone_size: .; cdr3_nt: TGCGCCAGCAGCTTCGCGGACGCCTACACTGAAGCTTTCTTT; cdr3_aa: CASSFADAYTEAFF
d_call: TRBD1; v_call: TRBV7-9; j_call: TRBJ1-2; clone_size: .; cdr3_nt: TGTGCCAGCAGCCTCTCAGGGGGAGACTATGGCTACACCTTC; cdr3_aa: CASSLSGGDYGYTF
d_call: .; v_call: TRBV6-1; j_call: TRBJ2-1; clone_size: .; cdr3_nt: TGTGCCAGCAGTGGAGGGAATGAGCAGTTCTTC; cdr3_aa: CASSGGNEQFF
d_call: TRBD1; v_call: TRBV28; j_call: TRBJ1-2; clone_size: .; cdr3_nt: TGTGCCAGCAATAACAGGGGGTCCTTTTATGGCTACACCTTC; cdr3_aa: CASNNRGSFYGYTF
d_call: .; v_call: TRBV2; j_call: TRBJ1-1; clone_size: once; cdr3_nt: TGTGCCAGCAGGGGACTCCGGAACACTGAAGCTTTCTTT; cdr3_aa: CASRGLRNTEAFF